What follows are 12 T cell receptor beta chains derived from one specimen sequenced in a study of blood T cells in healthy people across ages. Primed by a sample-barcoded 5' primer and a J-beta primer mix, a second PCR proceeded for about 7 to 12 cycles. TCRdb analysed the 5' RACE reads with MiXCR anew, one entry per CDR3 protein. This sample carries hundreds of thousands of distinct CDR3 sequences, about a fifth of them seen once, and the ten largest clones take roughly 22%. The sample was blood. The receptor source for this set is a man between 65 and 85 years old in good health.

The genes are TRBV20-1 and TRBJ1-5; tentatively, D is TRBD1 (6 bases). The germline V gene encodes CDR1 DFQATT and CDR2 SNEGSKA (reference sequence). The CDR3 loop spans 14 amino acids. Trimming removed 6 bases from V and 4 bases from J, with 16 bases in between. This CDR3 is CSATEPQGNQPQHF. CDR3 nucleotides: TGCAGTGCGACCGAGCCCCAGGGGAATCAGCCCCAGCATTTT.

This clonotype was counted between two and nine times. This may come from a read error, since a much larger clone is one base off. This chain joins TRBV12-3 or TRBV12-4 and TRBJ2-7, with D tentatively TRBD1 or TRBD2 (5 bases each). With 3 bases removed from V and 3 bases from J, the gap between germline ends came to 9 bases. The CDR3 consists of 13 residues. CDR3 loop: CASSFGAHYEQYF. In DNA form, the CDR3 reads TGTGCCAGCAGTTTCGGGGCGCACTACGAGCAGTACTTC.

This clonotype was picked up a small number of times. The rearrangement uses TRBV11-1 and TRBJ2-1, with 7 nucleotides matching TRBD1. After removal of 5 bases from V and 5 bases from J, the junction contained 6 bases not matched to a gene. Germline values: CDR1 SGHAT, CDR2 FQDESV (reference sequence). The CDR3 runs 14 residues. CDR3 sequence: CASSPRDRDNEQFF. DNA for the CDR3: TGTGCCAGCAGCCCCCGGGACAGAGACAATGAGCAGTTCTTC.

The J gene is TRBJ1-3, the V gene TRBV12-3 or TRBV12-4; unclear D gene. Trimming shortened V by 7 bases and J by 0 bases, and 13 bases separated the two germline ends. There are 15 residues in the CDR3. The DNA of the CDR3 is TGTGCCAGCAATCCGCGACTGAGCTCTGGAAACACCATATATTTT. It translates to CASNPRLSSGNTIYF.

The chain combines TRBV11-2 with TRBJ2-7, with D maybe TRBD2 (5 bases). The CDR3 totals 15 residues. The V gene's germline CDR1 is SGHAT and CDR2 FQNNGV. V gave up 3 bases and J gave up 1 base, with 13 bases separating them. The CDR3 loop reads CASSLNRDSSYEQYF. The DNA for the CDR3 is TGTGCCAGCAGCTTGAACCGGGATTCATCCTACGAGCAGTACTTC.

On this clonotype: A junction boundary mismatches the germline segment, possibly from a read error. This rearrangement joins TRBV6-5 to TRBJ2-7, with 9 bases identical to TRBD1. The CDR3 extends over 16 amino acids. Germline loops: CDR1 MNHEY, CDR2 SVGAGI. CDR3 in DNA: TGTGCCAGTAGTTCCAACCCCGGGACAGGGACCTACGAGCAGTACTTC. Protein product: CASSSNPGTGTYEQYF.

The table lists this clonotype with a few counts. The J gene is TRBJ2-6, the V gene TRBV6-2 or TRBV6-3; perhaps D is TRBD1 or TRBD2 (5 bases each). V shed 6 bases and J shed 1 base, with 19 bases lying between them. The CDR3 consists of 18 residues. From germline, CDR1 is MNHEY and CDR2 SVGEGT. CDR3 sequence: CASRFRGRVLSGANVLTF. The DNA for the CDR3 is TGTGCCAGCAGGTTCCGGGGCAGGGTATTGTCTGGGGCCAACGTCCTGACTTTC.

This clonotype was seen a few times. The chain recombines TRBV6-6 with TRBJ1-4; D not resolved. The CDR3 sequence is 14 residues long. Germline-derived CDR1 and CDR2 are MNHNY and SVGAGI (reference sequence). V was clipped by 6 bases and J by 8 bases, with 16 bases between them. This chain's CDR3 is CASRQQRSGEKLFF. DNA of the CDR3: TGTGCCAGCAGACAACAGCGCTCTGGAGAAAAACTGTTTTTT.

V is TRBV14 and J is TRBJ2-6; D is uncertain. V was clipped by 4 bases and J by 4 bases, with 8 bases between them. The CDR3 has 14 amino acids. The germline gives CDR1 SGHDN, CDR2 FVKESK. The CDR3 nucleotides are TGTGCCAGCAGCCCCCTTTGGGGGGCCAACGTCCTGACTTTC. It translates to CASSPLWGANVLTF.

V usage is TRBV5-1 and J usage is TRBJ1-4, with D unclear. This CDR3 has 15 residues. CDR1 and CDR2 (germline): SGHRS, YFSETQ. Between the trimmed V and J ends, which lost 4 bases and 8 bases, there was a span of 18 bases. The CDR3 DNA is TGCGCCAGCAGCGGCGGACCGGGTTTTTCGGAAAAACTGTTTTTT. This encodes CASSGGPGFSEKLFF.

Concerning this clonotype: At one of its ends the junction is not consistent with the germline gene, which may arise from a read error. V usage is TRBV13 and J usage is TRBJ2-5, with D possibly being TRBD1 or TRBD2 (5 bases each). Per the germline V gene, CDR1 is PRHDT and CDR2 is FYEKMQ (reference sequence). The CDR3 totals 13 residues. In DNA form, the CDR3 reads TGTGCCAGCAGCACAGGAGGTAGAGAGATCCAGTACTTC. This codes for CASSTGGREIQYF.

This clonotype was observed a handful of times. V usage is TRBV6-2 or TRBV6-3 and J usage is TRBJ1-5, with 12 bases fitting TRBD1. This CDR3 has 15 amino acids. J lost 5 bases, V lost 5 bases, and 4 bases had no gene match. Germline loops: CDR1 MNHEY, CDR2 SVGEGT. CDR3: CASSTGTGGDQPQHF. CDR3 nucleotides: TGTGCCAGCAGTACGGGGACAGGGGGCGATCAGCCCCAGCATTTT.